The 2 T cell receptor beta chains listed next were all sequenced from one sample in a study of T cell responses to AZD1222 COVID-19 vaccine. Assay used: immunoSEQ multiplex PCR; TCRdb lists only in-frame clones, some missing. The top ten clones hold approximately 2.1% of a sample with 130,000 or so clones, more than 90% of them seen once. The source material was peripheral blood, sampled 28 days after the second AZD1222 dose. The receptors shown here come from an adult who received the AZD1222 COVID-19 vaccine.

This sequence joins TRBV2 and TRBJ1-1; no clear D gene. Germline CDR1 and CDR2: SNHLY and FYNNEI. V was pared by 7 bases and J by 0 bases, with 12 bases between. The CDR3 runs to 14 residues. The CDR3 DNA reads TGTGCCAGCAACCGACCGAATATGAACACTGAAGCTTTCTTT. Residues: CASNRPNMNTEAFF. Drawing the rest from reference TRBV2 and TRBJ1-1, the complete variable domain is EPEVTQTPSHQVTQMGQEVILRCVPISNHLYFYWYRQILGQKVEFLVSFYNNEISEKSEIFDDQFSVERPDGSNFTLKIRSTKLEDSAMYFCASNRPNMNTEAFFGQGTRLTVV.

For the CDR3, the DNA is TGTGCCTCGCTAGCGACCTACGAGCAGTACGTC. It codes for CASLATYEQYV. This sequence joins TRBV30 and TRBJ2-7; maybe TRBD2 (6 bases). The germline CDR1 and CDR2 sequences are GTSNPN and SVGIG (reference sequence). V shed 7 bases and J shed 2 bases, with 9 bases lying between them. The CDR3 totals 11 residues.